Shown below are 10 T cell receptor beta chains from a single sample sequenced in a study of T cells in Graves' hyperthyroidism and ophthalmopathy. Researchers amplified the TCR beta CDR3 regions from RNA transcripts. TCR CDR3 regions were first amplified by RT-PCR with HTBI primers. MiXCR, run by TCRdb on the multiplex PCR reads, gives a single entry per CDR3 protein. The profile shows more than 300,000 distinct CDR3 sequences, more than 12% of them singletons. Sequences were obtained from blood. The receptors here all came from a woman aged 30 to 39 with Graves' ophthalmopathy.

This clonotype has ten or more counts. This chain links TRBV28 with TRBJ2-7; D uncertain. The CDR3 runs 13 residues. Trimming removed 6 bases from V and 3 bases from J, with 12 bases in between. Germline-derived CDR1 and CDR2 are MDHEN and SYDVKM. The CDR3 DNA is TGTGCCAGCAGGAAGCAGAGTTACTACGAGCAGTACTTC. It specifies CASRKQSYYEQYF.

The table lists this clonotype with a few counts. The chain combines TRBV24-1 with TRBJ2-2; no clear D gene. This CDR3 is built from 11 residues. From germline, CDR1 is KGHDR and CDR2 SFDVKD. Trimming took off 9 bases at V and 5 bases at J, with 6 bases between the two ends. CDR3 sequence reads: CATRQTGELFF. CDR3 bases: TGTGCCACCCGCCAAACCGGGGAGCTGTTTTTT.

Only a few counts were recorded for this clonotype. This chain uses TRBV6-2 or TRBV6-3 with TRBJ1-6; 7 bases match TRBD1. Germline V gene data show CDR1 as MNHEY and CDR2 as SVGEGT. The trim removed 5 bases at V and 0 bases at J, leaving 13 bases unmatched. The CDR3 length is 19 residues. The CDR3 loop is CASSDLWGQRSSYNSPLHF. DNA of the CDR3: TGTGCCAGCAGTGACCTATGGGGACAGAGAAGCTCCTATAATTCACCCCTCCACTTT.

This clonotype occurred many times. The V gene is TRBV30, the J gene TRBJ2-1, with a tentative D call TRBD1 (7 bases). The length of the CDR3 is 16 residues. Trimming left V 5 bases short and J 0 bases short, with 17 bases between. Germline CDR1 GTSNPN, CDR2 SVGIG (reference sequence). The CDR3 DNA reads as TGTGCCTGGGTCCATGCGGGGACAGTCTCCTACAATGAGCAGTTCTTC. Translating gives CAWVHAGTVSYNEQFF.

This clonotype was observed many times. V usage is TRBV2 and J usage is TRBJ1-1; D ambiguous. The V gene's germline CDR1 is SNHLY and CDR2 FYNNEI. The CDR3 is 13 amino acids. V gave up 6 bases and J gave up 5 bases, with 13 bases separating them. This CDR3 is CASSPLLWTEAFF. CDR3 in DNA: TGTGCCAGCAGCCCCCTACTCTGGACTGAAGCTTTCTTT.

This clonotype was counted ten times or more. The V call is TRBV3-1, the J call TRBJ2-7, with no clear D. Germline loops: CDR1 LGHDT, CDR2 YNNKEL (reference sequence). With 0 bases removed from V and 3 bases from J, the gap between germline ends came to 6 bases. This CDR3 is 13 amino acids long. The CDR3 reads CASSQDLDYEQYF. The CDR3 DNA sequence: TGTGCCAGCAGCCAAGATCTAGACTACGAGCAGTACTTC.

This clonotype was recorded many times. This chain joins TRBV12-3 or TRBV12-4 and TRBJ2-7; D is ambiguous. The CDR3 consists of 13 residues. V was cut by 6 bases and J by 4 bases, with 13 bases left in between. Here the CDR3 DNA reads TGTGCCAGCAGCCCTGATCCGCGGTACGAGCAGTACTTC. It codes for CASSPDPRYEQYF.

This clonotype was observed at least ten times. The rearrangement uses TRBV29-1 and TRBJ2-3; 9 nucleotides line up with TRBD2. Trimming took 0 bases from V and 2 from J; bases not matched to a gene: 9. CDR1 and CDR2 from the germline V gene are SQVTM and ANQGSEA. The CDR3 spans 17 residues. The CDR3 nucleotides read TGCAGCGTTGAAGATGTCAGCGGGGGGTACTCCACAGATACGCAGTATTTT. It codes for CSVEDVSGGYSTDTQYF.

There are many counts of this clonotype. The rearrangement joins TRBV6-1 to TRBJ1-2; D remains unclear. Germline CDR1 is MNHNS and CDR2 is SASEGT. This CDR3 is 15 amino acids long. Trimming left V 4 bases short and J 7 bases short, with 19 bases between. The CDR3 DNA follows: TGTGCCAGCAGTGTCGAGCTCACGGACTCAGGTGGCTACACCTTC. It is translated as CASSVELTDSGGYTF.

This clonotype was found many times. The rearrangement uses TRBV29-1 and TRBJ2-3, with TRBD2 identical over 7 bases. CDR1 is SQVTM and CDR2 is ANQGSEA in the germline V gene. The CDR3 has 13 residues. V was clipped by 7 bases and J by 6 bases; unmatched bases: 10. The CDR3 spells CSALLAQADTQYF. CDR3 sequence (DNA): TGCAGCGCATTACTAGCGCAGGCGGATACGCAGTATTTT.